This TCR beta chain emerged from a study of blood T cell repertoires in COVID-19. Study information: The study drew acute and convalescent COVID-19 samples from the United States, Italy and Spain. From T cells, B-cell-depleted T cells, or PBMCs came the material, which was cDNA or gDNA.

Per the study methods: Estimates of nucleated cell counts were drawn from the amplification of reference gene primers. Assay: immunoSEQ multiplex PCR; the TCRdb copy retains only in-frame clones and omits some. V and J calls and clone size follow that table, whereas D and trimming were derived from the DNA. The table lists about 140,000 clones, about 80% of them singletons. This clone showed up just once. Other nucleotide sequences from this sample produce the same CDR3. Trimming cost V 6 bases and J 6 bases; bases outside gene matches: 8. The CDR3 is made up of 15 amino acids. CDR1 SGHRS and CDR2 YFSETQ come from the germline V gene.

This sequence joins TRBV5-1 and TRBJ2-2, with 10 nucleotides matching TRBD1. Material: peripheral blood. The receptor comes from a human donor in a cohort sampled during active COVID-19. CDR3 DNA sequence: TGCGCCAGCACCACGGGACAGGGGTTGTCCGGGGAGCTGTTTTTT. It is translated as CASTTGQGLSGELFF. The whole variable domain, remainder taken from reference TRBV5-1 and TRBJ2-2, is KAGVTQTPRYLIKTRGQQVTLSCSPISGHRSVSWYQQTPGQGLQFLFEYFSETQRNKGNFPGRFSGRQFSNSRSEMNVSTLELGDSALYLCASTTGQGLSGELFFGEGSRLTVL.